What follows are 8 T cell receptor beta chains derived from one specimen sequenced in a study of identical twins. TCRdb redid the calling of the 5' RACE reads with MiXCR, one entry per CDR3 protein. This sample has about 890,000 distinct CDR3 sequences, with over 9% found just once. Separately, the same data were catalogued under a study of yellow fever vaccine responses in identical twins.

The material sequenced was PBMCs. The receptors stem from a woman between 18 and 29 years old in good health.

The sample holds many counts of this clonotype. The CDR3 region has the DNA TGCAGCGTTGAGGGGCAGGGGTTTGAAGCTTTCTTT. Translation: CSVEGQGFEAFF. The chain combines TRBV29-1 with TRBJ1-1, with D maybe TRBD1 (6 bases). This CDR3 comprises 12 residues. Trimming removed 3 bases from V and 7 bases from J, with 12 bases in between. Germline V gene data show CDR1 as SQVTM and CDR2 as ANQGSEA.

This clonotype was seen a few times. This chain joins TRBV20-1 and TRBJ2-1; D possibly corresponds to TRBD2 (6 bases). This CDR3 has 14 amino acids. Germline V gene data show CDR1 as DFQATT and CDR2 as SNEGSKA (reference sequence). Trimming stripped 6 bases from V and 2 bases from J, with 14 bases between. The CDR3 nucleotides read TGCAGTGCGCCGTTCAGCGGGCCCTACAATGAGCAGTTCTTC. This translates into CSAPFSGPYNEQFF.

This clonotype was seen a few times. J is TRBJ1-3 and V is TRBV14; D not resolved. Per germline, CDR1 SGHDN and CDR2 FVKESK. This CDR3 has 12 amino acids. The germline V and J ends were trimmed by 6 bases and 2 bases, with 5 bases remaining between them. This CDR3 reads CASSPAGNTIYF. The CDR3 region has the DNA TGTGCCAGCAGTCCGGCTGGAAACACCATATATTTT.

This clonotype was found a few times. The chain has TRBV20-1 and TRBJ2-1; TRBD2 agrees at 15 bases. The CDR3 consists of 20 residues. V was pared by 6 bases and J by 0 bases, with 15 bases of the junction left unmatched. Germline V gives CDR1 DFQATT, CDR2 SNEGSKA (reference sequence). CDR3 region: CSALPGTSGRRLSSYNEQFF. In DNA form, the CDR3 reads TGCAGTGCCCTCCCCGGGACTAGCGGGAGGCGCCTAAGCTCCTACAATGAGCAGTTCTTC.

This clonotype was seen more than once but under ten times. This chain joins TRBV6-1 and TRBJ2-3; D is perhaps TRBD2 (5 bases). This CDR3 region has 14 residues. Per germline, CDR1 MNHNS and CDR2 SASEGT. The ends were cut back, 6 bases at V and 8 bases at J, with 18 bases in the middle. In DNA form, the CDR3 reads TGTGCCAGCAGCCCGGAAGGGAGCTTGATTACGCAGTATTTT. Its translation: CASSPEGSLITQYF.

This clonotype was seen more than once but under ten times. The V call is TRBV6-4, the J call TRBJ2-1; TRBD2 agrees at 12 bases. The CDR3 loop spans 15 amino acids. Germline V gene lookup returns CDR1 MRHNA and CDR2 SNTAGT. V trimming: 6 bases; J trimming: 9 bases; junction bases outside the gene matches: 9. CDR3 protein: CASSYWTSGIGEQFF. DNA of the CDR3: TGTGCCAGCAGCTATTGGACTAGCGGGATCGGTGAGCAGTTCTTC.

This clonotype has more than one count but fewer than ten. This chain joins TRBV24-1 and TRBJ2-2, with 8 positions matching TRBD1. Germline V gene sequence: CDR1 KGHDR, CDR2 SFDVKD. Trimming took 3 bases from V and 1 from J; bases not matched to a gene: 6. The CDR3 length is 17 residues. In DNA, the CDR3 is TGTGCCACCAGTGATCCCCAGGGGGCCCTGAACACCGGGGAGCTGTTTTTT. This codes for CATSDPQGALNTGELFF.

This clonotype appeared a few times. The rearrangement joins TRBV20-1 to TRBJ1-3, with D possibly TRBD1 on 5 matching bases. V dropped 0 bases and J dropped 3 bases, with 9 bases sitting between them. CDR1 DFQATT and CDR2 SNEGSKA come from the germline V gene (reference sequence). CDR3 length: 14 amino acids. The CDR3 DNA reads TGCAGTGCTAGAGATTCCCAGGGTGGAAACACCATATATTTT. This encodes CSARDSQGGNTIYF.